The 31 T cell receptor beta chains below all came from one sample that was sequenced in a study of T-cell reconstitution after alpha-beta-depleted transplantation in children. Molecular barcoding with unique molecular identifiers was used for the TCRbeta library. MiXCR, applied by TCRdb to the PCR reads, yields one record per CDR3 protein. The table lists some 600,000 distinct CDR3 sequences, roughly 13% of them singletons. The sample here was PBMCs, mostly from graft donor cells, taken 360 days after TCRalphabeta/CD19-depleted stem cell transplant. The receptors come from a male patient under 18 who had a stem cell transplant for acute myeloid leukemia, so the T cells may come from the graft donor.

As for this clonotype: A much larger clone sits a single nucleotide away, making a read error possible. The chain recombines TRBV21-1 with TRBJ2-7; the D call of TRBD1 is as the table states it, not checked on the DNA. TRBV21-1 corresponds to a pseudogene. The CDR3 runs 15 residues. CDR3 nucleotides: TGTGCCGGAGCCATCTCCGGGACAGGGAGGTACGAGCAGTACTTC. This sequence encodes CAGAISGTGRYEQYF.

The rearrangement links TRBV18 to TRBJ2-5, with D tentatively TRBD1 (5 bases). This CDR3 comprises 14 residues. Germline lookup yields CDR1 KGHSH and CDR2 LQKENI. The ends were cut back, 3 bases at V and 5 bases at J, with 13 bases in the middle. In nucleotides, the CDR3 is TGTGCCAGCTCACCGGGGCGGCCCCGGGAGACCCAGTACTTC. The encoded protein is CASSPGRPRETQYF. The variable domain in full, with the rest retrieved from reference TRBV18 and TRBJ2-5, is NAGVMQNPRHLVRRRGQEARLRCSPMKGHSHVYWYRQLPEEGLKFMVYLQKENIIDESGMPKERFSAEFPKEGPSILRIQQVVRGDSAAYFCASSPGRPRETQYFGPGTRLLVL.

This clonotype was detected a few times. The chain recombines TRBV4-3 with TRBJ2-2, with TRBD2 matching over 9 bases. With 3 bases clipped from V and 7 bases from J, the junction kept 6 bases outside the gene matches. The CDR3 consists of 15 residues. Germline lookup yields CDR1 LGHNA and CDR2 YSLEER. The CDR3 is CASSQIAGANGELFF. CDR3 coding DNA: TGCGCCAGCAGCCAGATAGCGGGAGCGAACGGGGAGCTGTTTTTT.

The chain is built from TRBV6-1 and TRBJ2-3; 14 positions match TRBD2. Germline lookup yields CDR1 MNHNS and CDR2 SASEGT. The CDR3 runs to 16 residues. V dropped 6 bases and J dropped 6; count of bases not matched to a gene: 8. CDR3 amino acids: CASSRLAGGPGDTQYF. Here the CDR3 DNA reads TGTGCCAGCAGCAGACTAGCGGGAGGGCCGGGGGATACGCAGTATTTT.

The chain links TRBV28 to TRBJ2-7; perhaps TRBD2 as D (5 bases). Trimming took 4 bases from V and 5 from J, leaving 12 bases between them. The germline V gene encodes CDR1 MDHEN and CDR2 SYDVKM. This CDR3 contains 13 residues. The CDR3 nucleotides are TGTGCCAGCAGTTGGGGTGGGAGAGACGAGCAGTACTTC. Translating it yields CASSWGGRDEQYF.

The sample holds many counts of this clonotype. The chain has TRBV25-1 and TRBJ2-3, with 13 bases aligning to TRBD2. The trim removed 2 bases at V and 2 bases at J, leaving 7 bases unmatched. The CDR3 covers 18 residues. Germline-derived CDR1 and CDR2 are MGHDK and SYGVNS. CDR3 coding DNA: TGTGCCAGCAGTGAAAATCGGGGACTAGCGGGGCTCACAGATACGCAGTATTTT. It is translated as CASSENRGLAGLTDTQYF.

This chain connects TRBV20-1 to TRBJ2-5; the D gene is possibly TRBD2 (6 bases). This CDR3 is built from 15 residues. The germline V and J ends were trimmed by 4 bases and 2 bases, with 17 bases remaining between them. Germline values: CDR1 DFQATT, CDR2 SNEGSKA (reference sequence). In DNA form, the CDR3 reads TGCAGTGCTACTCGCCGGGACTCGAGACAAGAGACCCAGTACTTC. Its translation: CSATRRDSRQETQYF.

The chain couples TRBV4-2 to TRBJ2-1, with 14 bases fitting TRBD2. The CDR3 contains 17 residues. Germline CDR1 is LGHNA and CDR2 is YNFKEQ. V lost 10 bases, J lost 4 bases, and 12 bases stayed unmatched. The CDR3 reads CAMGHGTSGSMYNEQFF. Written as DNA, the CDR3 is TGTGCCATGGGCCACGGGACTAGCGGGAGTATGTACAATGAGCAGTTCTTC.

The CDR3 sequence: CTFCLTDRHANTGELFF. Written as DNA, the CDR3 is TGTACCTTCTGTTTAACCGACAGGCACGCGAACACCGGGGAGCTGTTTTTT. This chain connects TRBV12-3 or TRBV12-4 to TRBJ2-2, with TRBD1 as a possible D gene (6 bases). There are 17 residues in the CDR3.

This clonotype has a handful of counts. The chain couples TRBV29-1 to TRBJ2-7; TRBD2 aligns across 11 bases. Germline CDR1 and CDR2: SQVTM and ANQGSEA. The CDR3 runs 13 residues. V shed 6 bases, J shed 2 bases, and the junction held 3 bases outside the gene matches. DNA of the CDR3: TGCAGCGTGGAGACTAGCGGGACCTACGAGCAGTACTTC. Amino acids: CSVETSGTYEQYF.

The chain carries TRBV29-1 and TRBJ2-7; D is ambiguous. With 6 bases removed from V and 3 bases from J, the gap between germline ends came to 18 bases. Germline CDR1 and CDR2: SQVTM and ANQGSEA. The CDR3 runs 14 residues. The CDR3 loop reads CSVPSRPLHYEQYF. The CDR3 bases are TGCAGCGTGCCCTCCCGTCCCCTGCACTACGAGCAGTACTTC.

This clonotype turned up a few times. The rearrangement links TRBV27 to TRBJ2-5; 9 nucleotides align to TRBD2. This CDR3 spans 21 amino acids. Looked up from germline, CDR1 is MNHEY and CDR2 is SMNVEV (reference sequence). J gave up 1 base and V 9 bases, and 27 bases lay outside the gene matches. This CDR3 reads CARRRPYPGLATSEGQETQYF. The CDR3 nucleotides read TGTGCCAGGCGTAGACCTTATCCGGGACTAGCAACCTCAGAGGGCCAAGAGACCCAGTACTTC.

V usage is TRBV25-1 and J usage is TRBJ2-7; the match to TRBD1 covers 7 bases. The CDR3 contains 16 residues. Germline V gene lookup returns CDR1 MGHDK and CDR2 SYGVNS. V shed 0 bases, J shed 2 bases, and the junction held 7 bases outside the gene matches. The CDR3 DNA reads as TGTGCCAGCAGTGAATACGAGACCAGGGGGACCTACGAGCAGTACTTC. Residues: CASSEYETRGTYEQYF.

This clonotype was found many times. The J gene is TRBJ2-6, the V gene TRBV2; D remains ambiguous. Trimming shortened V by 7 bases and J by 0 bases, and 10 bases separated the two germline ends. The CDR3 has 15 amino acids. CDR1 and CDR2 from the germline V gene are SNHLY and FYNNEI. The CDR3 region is CASTASSSGANVLTF. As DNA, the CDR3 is TGTGCCAGCACTGCAAGTAGCTCTGGGGCCAACGTCCTGACTTTC.

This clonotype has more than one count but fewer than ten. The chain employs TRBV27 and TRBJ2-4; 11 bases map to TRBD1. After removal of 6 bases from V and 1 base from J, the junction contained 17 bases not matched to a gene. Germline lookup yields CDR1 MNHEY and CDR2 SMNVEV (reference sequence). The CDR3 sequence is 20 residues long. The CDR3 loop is CASRTPDGTGGGGAKNIQYF. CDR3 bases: TGTGCCAGCAGAACCCCGGACGGGACAGGGGGAGGAGGGGCCAAAAACATTCAGTACTTC.

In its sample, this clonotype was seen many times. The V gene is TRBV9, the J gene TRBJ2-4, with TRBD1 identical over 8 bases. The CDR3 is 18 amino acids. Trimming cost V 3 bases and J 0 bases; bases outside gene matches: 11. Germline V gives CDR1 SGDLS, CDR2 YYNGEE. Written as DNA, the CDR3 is TGTGCCAGCAGCGCCCCCAGGACAGGGAGATCAGCCAAAAACATTCAGTACTTC. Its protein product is CASSAPRTGRSAKNIQYF.

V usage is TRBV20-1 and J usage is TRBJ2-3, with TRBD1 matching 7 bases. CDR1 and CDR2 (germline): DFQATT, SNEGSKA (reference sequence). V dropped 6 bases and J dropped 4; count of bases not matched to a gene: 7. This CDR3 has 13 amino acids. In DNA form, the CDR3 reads TGCAGTGCCCAGACAGGGCCAGCAGATACGCAGTATTTT. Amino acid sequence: CSAQTGPADTQYF.

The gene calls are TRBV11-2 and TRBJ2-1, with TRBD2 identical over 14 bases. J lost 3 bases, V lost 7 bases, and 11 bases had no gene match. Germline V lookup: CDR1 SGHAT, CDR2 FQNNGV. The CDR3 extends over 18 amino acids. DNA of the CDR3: TGTGCCAGCAACCCAACCCGACTAGCGGGGGGGGACTACAATGAGCAGTTCTTC. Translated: CASNPTRLAGGDYNEQFF. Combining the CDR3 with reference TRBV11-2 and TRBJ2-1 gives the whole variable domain EAGVAQSPRYKIIEKRQSVAFWCNPISGHATLYWYQQILGQGPKLLIQFQNNGVVDDSQLPKDRFSAERLKGVDSTLKIQPAKLEDSAVYLCASNPTRLAGGDYNEQFFGPGTRLTVL.

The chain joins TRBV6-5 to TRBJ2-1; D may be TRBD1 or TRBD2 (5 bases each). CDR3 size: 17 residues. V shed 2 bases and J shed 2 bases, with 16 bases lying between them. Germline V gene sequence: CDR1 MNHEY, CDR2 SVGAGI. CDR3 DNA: TGTGCCAGCAGTTACCTCGGGACCCCGTGGGCCTACAATGAGCAGTTCTTC. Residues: CASSYLGTPWAYNEQFF.

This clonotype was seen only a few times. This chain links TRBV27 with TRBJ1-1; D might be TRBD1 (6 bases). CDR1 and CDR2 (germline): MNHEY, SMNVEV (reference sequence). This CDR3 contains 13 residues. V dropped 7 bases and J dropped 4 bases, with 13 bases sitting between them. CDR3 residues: CASMWGPATEAFF. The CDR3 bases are TGTGCCAGCATGTGGGGGCCTGCCACTGAAGCTTTCTTT.

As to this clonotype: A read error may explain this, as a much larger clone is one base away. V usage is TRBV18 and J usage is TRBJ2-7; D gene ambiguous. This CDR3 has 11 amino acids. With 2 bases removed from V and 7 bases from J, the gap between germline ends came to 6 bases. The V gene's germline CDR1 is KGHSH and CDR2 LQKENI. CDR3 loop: CASSPKWEQYF. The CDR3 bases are TGTGCCAGCTCACCAAAGTGGGAGCAGTACTTC.

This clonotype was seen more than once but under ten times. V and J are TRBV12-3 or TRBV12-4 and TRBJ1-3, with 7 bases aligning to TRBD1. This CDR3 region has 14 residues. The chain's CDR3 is CATPRGSPGNTIYF. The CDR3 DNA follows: TGTGCGACACCCAGGGGGTCCCCTGGAAACACCATATATTTT.

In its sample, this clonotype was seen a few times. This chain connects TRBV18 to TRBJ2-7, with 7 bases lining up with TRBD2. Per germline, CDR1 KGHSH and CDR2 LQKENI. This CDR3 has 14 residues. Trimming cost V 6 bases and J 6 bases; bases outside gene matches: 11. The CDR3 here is CASSRHTSDVEQYF. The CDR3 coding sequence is TGTGCCAGCTCCCGGCATACTAGCGATGTCGAGCAGTACTTC. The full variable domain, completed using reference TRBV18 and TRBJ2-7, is NAGVMQNPRHLVRRRGQEARLRCSPMKGHSHVYWYRQLPEEGLKFMVYLQKENIIDESGMPKERFSAEFPKEGPSILRIQQVVRGDSAAYFCASSRHTSDVEQYFGPGTRLTVT.

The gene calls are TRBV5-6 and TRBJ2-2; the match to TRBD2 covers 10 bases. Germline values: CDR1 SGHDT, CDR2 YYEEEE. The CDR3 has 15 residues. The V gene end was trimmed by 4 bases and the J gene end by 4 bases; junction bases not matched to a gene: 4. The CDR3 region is CASSMLAGVTGELFF. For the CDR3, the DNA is TGTGCCAGCAGCATGCTAGCGGGAGTCACCGGGGAGCTGTTTTTT. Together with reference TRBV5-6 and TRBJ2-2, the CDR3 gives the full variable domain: DAGVTQSPTHLIKTRGQQVTLRCSPKSGHDTVSWYQQALGQGPQFIFQYYEEEERQRGNFPDRFSGHQFPNYSSELNVNALLLGDSALYLCASSMLAGVTGELFFGEGSRLTVL.

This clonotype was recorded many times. CDR3 residues: CSARDSGLAGWATYEQYF. The CDR3, as DNA: TGCAGTGCTAGAGATAGCGGACTAGCGGGATGGGCAACCTACGAGCAGTACTTC. V gene TRBV20-1 combines with J gene TRBJ2-7, with 12 nucleotides matching TRBD2. The junction had 11 bases not matched to a gene; V was cut back by 0 bases and J by 2 bases. CDR1 is DFQATT, CDR2 SNEGSKA, per germline (reference sequence). The CDR3 runs to 18 residues.

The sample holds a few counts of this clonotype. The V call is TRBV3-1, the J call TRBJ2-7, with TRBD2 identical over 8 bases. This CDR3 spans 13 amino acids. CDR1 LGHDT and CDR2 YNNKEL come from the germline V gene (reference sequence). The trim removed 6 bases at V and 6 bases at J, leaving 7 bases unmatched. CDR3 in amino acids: CASRVAGLGEQYF. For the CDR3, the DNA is TGTGCCAGCAGAGTAGCGGGACTGGGCGAGCAGTACTTC.

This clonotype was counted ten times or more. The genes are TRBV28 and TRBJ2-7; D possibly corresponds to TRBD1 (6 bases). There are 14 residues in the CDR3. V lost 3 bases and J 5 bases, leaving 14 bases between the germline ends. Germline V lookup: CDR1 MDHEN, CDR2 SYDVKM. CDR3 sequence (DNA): TGTGCCAGCAGTTTCCCCACAGGGATCAACGAGCAGTACTTC. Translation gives CASSFPTGINEQYF.

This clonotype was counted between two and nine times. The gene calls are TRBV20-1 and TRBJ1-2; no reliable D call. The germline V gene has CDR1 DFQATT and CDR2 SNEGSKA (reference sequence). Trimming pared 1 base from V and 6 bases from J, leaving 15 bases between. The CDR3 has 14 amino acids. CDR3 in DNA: TGCAGTGCTAGAGGATCGGGGTCGGTCGATGGCTACACCTTC. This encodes CSARGSGSVDGYTF.

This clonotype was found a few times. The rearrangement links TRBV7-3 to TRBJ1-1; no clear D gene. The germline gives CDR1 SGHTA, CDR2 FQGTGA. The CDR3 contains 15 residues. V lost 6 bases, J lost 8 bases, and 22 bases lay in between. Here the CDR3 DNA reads TGTGCCAGCAGTTCAACGCTGGGCGCGGGTTCGGAAGCTTTCTTT. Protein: CASSSTLGAGSEAFF.

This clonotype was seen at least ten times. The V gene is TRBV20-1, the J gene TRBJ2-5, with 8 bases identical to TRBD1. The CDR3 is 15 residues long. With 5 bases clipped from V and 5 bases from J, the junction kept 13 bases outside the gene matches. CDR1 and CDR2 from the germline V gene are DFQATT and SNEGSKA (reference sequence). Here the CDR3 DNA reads TGCAGTGCTGGCGCCGGAGCAGGGGGCTTGGAGACCCAGTACTTC. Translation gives CSAGAGAGGLETQYF.

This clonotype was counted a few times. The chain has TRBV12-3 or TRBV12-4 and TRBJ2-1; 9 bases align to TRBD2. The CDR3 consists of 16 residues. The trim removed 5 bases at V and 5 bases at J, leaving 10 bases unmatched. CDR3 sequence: CASSPWASGTDNEQFF. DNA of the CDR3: TGTGCCAGCAGTCCCTGGGCTAGCGGGACCGACAATGAGCAGTTCTTC.